These 29 T cell receptor beta chains share one sample of origin, sequenced in a study of cytomegalovirus exposure and HLA in healthy donors. Sequencing was performed with immunoSEQ multiplex PCR; in TCRdb, only in-frame clones are kept and a portion is missing. The sample contains about 160,000 clones, less than 90% of which appear only once. Material: PBMCs. The source is a young man in good health and CMV-seropositive.

The gene calls are TRBV4-3 and TRBJ2-1; 10 nucleotides line up with TRBD1. Trimming at V came to 0 bases and at J to 4 bases, leaving 3 bases not matched to a gene. The CDR3 loop spans 16 amino acids. Germline V CDR1 and CDR2: LGHNA, YSLEER. The CDR3, as DNA: TGCGCCAGCAGCCAAGATGGGACAGGGGCGTACAATGAGCAGTTCTTC. Its translation is CASSQDGTGAYNEQFF.

Remarks on this clone: Compared with germline, one end of the junction differs, possibly owing to a read error. This sequence joins TRBV28 and TRBJ2-7; D possibly corresponds to TRBD1 (5 bases). The CDR3 consists of 12 residues. Germline CDR1 and CDR2: MDHEN and SYDVKM. As DNA, the CDR3 is TGTGCCAGCAGTTTCTCGCGAACAGGAGCGCTATTC. This codes for CASSFSRTGALF.

This clone was seen just once. J is TRBJ1-6 and V is TRBV2; D is ambiguous. Germline lookup yields CDR1 SNHLY and CDR2 FYNNEI. CDR3 length: 15 amino acids. Trimming shortened V by 3 bases and J by 5 bases, and 11 bases separated the two germline ends. The CDR3 DNA follows: TGTGCCAGCAGTGAGCAGCCAGCGAATAATTCACCCCTCCACTTT. Translating gives CASSEQPANNSPLHF.

The J gene is TRBJ2-1, the V gene TRBV5-6; unclear D gene. CDR1 and CDR2 (germline): SGHDT, YYEEEE. This CDR3 is 13 amino acids long. Trimming took 0 bases from V and 4 from J, leaving 5 bases between them. The CDR3 spells CASSLVQYNEQFF. In DNA form, the CDR3 reads TGTGCCAGCAGCTTGGTACAGTACAATGAGCAGTTCTTC.

The chain couples TRBV6-1 to TRBJ2-2; TRBD2 matches 10 bases. This CDR3 contains 15 residues. Germline values: CDR1 MNHNS, CDR2 SASEGT. The J segment lost 4 bases and the V segment lost 7 bases, leaving 6 bases of the junction unmatched. Written as DNA, the CDR3 is TGTGCCAGCACCATACGACTAGCGGGCACCGGGGAGCTGTTTTTT. It translates to CASTIRLAGTGELFF.

The rearrangement uses TRBV30 and TRBJ1-2; perhaps TRBD1 as D (5 bases). Looked up from germline, CDR1 is GTSNPN and CDR2 is SVGIG (reference sequence). The CDR3 is made up of 15 amino acids. V was shortened by 8 bases and J by 0 bases, with 19 bases between the two germline ends. CDR3 in DNA: TGTGCCGCCCTGTGGTGGAGGGGTCCTAACTATGGCTACACCTTC. Residues: CAALWWRGPNYGYTF.

The chain links TRBV5-6 to TRBJ2-7, with TRBD2 identical over 11 bases. Germline trimming cut 4 bases from V and 0 bases from J; bases unmatched to any gene: 9. Germline lookup yields CDR1 SGHDT and CDR2 YYEEEE. This CDR3 region has 17 residues. In DNA form, the CDR3 reads TGTGCCAGCAGCCTAACGGGACTAGCGGCCTTCTCCTACGAGCAGTACTTC. Protein product: CASSLTGLAAFSYEQYF. Complete variable domain (other parts from reference TRBV5-6 and TRBJ2-7): DAGVTQSPTHLIKTRGQQVTLRCSPKSGHDTVSWYQQALGQGPQFIFQYYEEEERQRGNFPDRFSGHQFPNYSSELNVNALLLGDSALYLCASSLTGLAAFSYEQYFGPGTRLTVT.

The gene calls are TRBV18 and TRBJ1-2; a possible D gene is TRBD1 (6 bases). The V gene's germline CDR1 is KGHSH and CDR2 LQKENI. V lost 2 bases and J lost 7, with 14 bases in between. CDR3 length: 14 residues. The DNA of the CDR3 is TGTGCCAGCTCACCAAGGCCAGGGGAAGGTGGCTACACCTTC. Its translation: CASSPRPGEGGYTF.

CDR3 sequence reads: CASSYAPAYEQYF. DNA for the CDR3: TGTGCCAGCAGTTACGCACCAGCCTACGAGCAGTACTTC. J is TRBJ2-7 and V is TRBV6-5; no reliable D call. The length of the CDR3 is 13 residues. V lost 2 bases and J 2 bases, leaving 7 bases between the germline ends. The germline V gene encodes CDR1 MNHEY and CDR2 SVGAGI.

J is TRBJ1-1 and V is TRBV19; TRBD1 might be the D (5 bases). In germline, CDR1 is LNHDA, CDR2 SQIVND (reference sequence). V was clipped by 2 bases and J by 0 bases, with 22 bases between them. This CDR3 has 19 residues. CDR3 bases: TGTGCCAGTAGTATATGGAGGGGCGCACTTCCCGATATGAACACTGAAGCTTTCTTT. It yields the protein CASSIWRGALPDMNTEAFF.

The rearrangement joins TRBV28 to TRBJ2-7, with D unclear. The CDR3 runs 12 residues. Between the trimmed V and J ends, which lost 3 bases and 3 bases, there was a span of 6 bases. Germline-derived CDR1 and CDR2 are MDHEN and SYDVKM. The DNA of the CDR3 is TGTGCCAGCAGTTTTTTACACTACGAGCAGTACTTC. It specifies CASSFLHYEQYF.

The rearrangement links TRBV6-1 to TRBJ1-1; tentatively, D is TRBD1 (6 bases). With 8 bases removed from V and 4 bases from J, the gap between germline ends came to 14 bases. This CDR3 comprises 13 residues. Germline CDR1 reads MNHNS; CDR2 reads SASEGT. The CDR3 nucleotides are TGTGCCAGCTCGGCGACAGGCGCCACTGAAGCTTTCTTT. Encoded protein: CASSATGATEAFF.

The chain links TRBV6-6 to TRBJ2-3, with 8 bases fitting TRBD2. V trimming: 6 bases; J trimming: 1 base; junction bases outside the gene matches: 6. Looked up from germline, CDR1 is MNHNY and CDR2 is SVGAGI (reference sequence). The CDR3 loop spans 15 amino acids. The CDR3 nucleotides are TGTGCCAGCAGCCCCGAGACTAGCGGCACAGATACGCAGTATTTT. This translates into CASSPETSGTDTQYF.

Only a few counts were recorded for this clone. This chain uses TRBV9 with TRBJ2-2; 9 bases align to TRBD2. Germline V lookup: CDR1 SGDLS, CDR2 YYNGEE. The CDR3 length is 15 residues. V shed 4 bases, J shed 5 bases, and the junction held 6 bases outside the gene matches. The CDR3 DNA sequence: TGTGCCAGCAGCCCTCACGCGGGAGGGACCGGGGAGCTGTTTTTT. This sequence encodes CASSPHAGGTGELFF. Using reference TRBV9 and TRBJ2-2 for the parts outside the CDR3, the full variable domain is DSGVTQTPKHLITATGQRVTLRCSPRSGDLSVYWYQQSLDQGLQFLIQYYNGEERAKGNILERFSAQQFPDLHSELNLSSLELGDSALYFCASSPHAGGTGELFFGEGSRLTVL.

The chain joins TRBV13 to TRBJ1-1; 8 nucleotides agree with TRBD1. This CDR3 spans 13 amino acids. Trimming removed 4 bases from V and 3 bases from J; junction bases left unmatched: 1. Germline values: CDR1 PRHDT, CDR2 FYEKMQ (reference sequence). CDR3 residues: CASSWGQDTEAFF. The CDR3 DNA sequence: TGTGCCAGCAGCTGGGGACAGGACACTGAAGCTTTCTTT.

The chain carries TRBV9 and TRBJ1-2, with TRBD1 matching over 7 bases. The V gene's germline CDR1 is SGDLS and CDR2 YYNGEE. V lost 3 bases, J lost 6 bases, and 2 bases stayed unmatched. The CDR3 extends over 12 amino acids. Here the CDR3 DNA reads TGTGCCAGCAGCGCAGGGGGGAATGGCTACACCTTC. This encodes CASSAGGNGYTF. Looking up the rest from reference TRBV9 and TRBJ1-2 gives the full variable domain: DSGVTQTPKHLITATGQRVTLRCSPRSGDLSVYWYQQSLDQGLQFLIQYYNGEERAKGNILERFSAQQFPDLHSELNLSSLELGDSALYFCASSAGGNGYTFGSGTRLTVV.

This clone has only one observation. J is TRBJ1-1 and V is TRBV2, with TRBD1 matching 7 bases. This CDR3 has 14 residues. Looked up from germline, CDR1 is SNHLY and CDR2 is FYNNEI. V trimming: 6 bases; J trimming: 8 bases; junction bases outside the gene matches: 12. CDR3 protein: CASRSSTGAREAFF. CDR3 bases: TGTGCCAGCAGGTCAAGTACAGGGGCAAGGGAAGCTTTCTTT.

The V gene is TRBV7-2, the J gene TRBJ2-7, with 11 bases matching TRBD2. This CDR3 contains 14 residues. Germline V gene sequence: CDR1 SGHTA, CDR2 FQGNSA. The junction had 4 bases not matched to a gene; V was cut back by 3 bases and J by 6 bases. CDR3 nucleotide sequence: TGTGCCAGCAGCTTTACTAGCGGGAGAGTCGAGCAGTACTTC. It codes for CASSFTSGRVEQYF.

V and J are TRBV5-1 and TRBJ2-5; D might be TRBD2 (5 bases). The CDR3 has 14 amino acids. In germline, CDR1 is SGHRS, CDR2 YFSETQ. V shed 5 bases and J shed 4 bases, with 15 bases lying between them. The CDR3: CASSPGRGGETQYF. As DNA, the CDR3 is TGCGCCAGCAGTCCCGGACGGGGTGGAGAGACCCAGTACTTC.

This clone came up once. The CDR3 DNA sequence: TGTGCCAGCAGTGAAGAGGGAGGGGGATATGAGGGCTACGAGCAGTACTTC. It encodes CASSEEGGGYEGYEQYF. The rearrangement uses TRBV6-1 and TRBJ2-7; possible D gene TRBD2, 7 bases. In germline, CDR1 is MNHNS, CDR2 SASEGT. The V and J ends lost 1 base and 3 bases respectively, with 19 bases between them. The CDR3 runs 17 residues.

The chain carries TRBV6-1 and TRBJ1-1; 8 bases agree with TRBD1. The CDR3 length is 14 residues. Germline trimming cut 2 bases from V and 5 bases from J; bases unmatched to any gene: 4. The V gene's germline CDR1 is MNHNS and CDR2 SASEGT. The CDR3 spells CASSENRGTTEAFF. CDR3 sequence (DNA): TGTGCCAGCAGTGAAAACAGGGGGACAACTGAAGCTTTCTTT.

The gene calls are TRBV7-2 and TRBJ1-5; possibly TRBD1 for D (6 bases). Germline lookup yields CDR1 SGHTA and CDR2 FQGNSA. The V and J ends lost 4 bases and 7 bases respectively, with 17 bases between them. The CDR3 consists of 15 residues. This CDR3 is CASSSQGTSEQPQHF. The DNA for the CDR3 is TGTGCCAGCAGCTCCCAGGGGACATCCGAACAGCCCCAGCATTTT.

For the CDR3, the DNA is TGTGCCAGCAGCGAGACCGAGGCGGCCTACAATGAGCAGTTCTTC. It yields the protein CASSETEAAYNEQFF. The chain has TRBV9 and TRBJ2-1, with D uncertain. Trimming cost V 3 bases and J 2 bases, with 12 bases left between them. The CDR3 is 15 amino acids. CDR1 and CDR2 (germline): SGDLS, YYNGEE.

The genes are TRBV18 and TRBJ1-3; 8 positions agree with TRBD1. With V trimmed by 4 bases and J by 0 bases, 5 bases remained unmatched. This CDR3 has 16 amino acids. Germline assignment: CDR1 KGHSH and CDR2 LQKENI. The CDR3 nucleotides read TGTGCCAGCTCACAGGGACAGGCAGACTCTGGAAACACCATATATTTT. It translates to CASSQGQADSGNTIYF.

The chain is built from TRBV4-3 and TRBJ1-4; D not resolved. V was trimmed by 0 bases and J by 4 bases, leaving 15 bases between them. CDR3 size: 17 residues. Germline V gives CDR1 LGHNA, CDR2 YSLEER. CDR3 amino acids: CASSQDLGRPINEKLFF. CDR3 coding DNA: TGCGCCAGCAGCCAAGATCTGGGCAGGCCGATTAATGAAAAACTGTTTTTT.

This clone has just one count. The chain carries TRBV7-2 and TRBJ2-6; 10 bases are shared with TRBD2. The ends lost 4 bases at V and 1 base at J; junction bases unmatched: 7. The CDR3 loop spans 18 amino acids. Germline values: CDR1 SGHTA, CDR2 FQGNSA. In DNA, the CDR3 is TGTGCCAGCAGCTCACAAGCGGGAGGGGGGTCTGGGGCCAACGTCCTGACTTTC. Encoded protein: CASSSQAGGGSGANVLTF.

The genes are TRBV27 and TRBJ2-7, with 8 bases matching TRBD1. The CDR3 length is 15 residues. Per germline, CDR1 MNHEY and CDR2 SMNVEV (reference sequence). The trim removed 0 bases at V and 1 base at J, leaving 2 bases unmatched. CDR3 bases: TGTGCCAGCAGTTTATCGGGGGACAGGTCCTACGAGCAGTACTTC. Translation: CASSLSGDRSYEQYF.

The J gene is TRBJ2-3, the V gene TRBV13, with D possibly being TRBD1 (6 bases). Germline lookup yields CDR1 PRHDT and CDR2 FYEKMQ (reference sequence). The V and J ends lost 5 bases and 5 bases respectively, with 14 bases between them. This CDR3 is built from 14 residues. The CDR3 DNA sequence: TGTGCCAGCAGCCAAAGACAGGCGAAAGATACGCAGTATTTT. This codes for CASSQRQAKDTQYF.

The chain is built from TRBV6-5 and TRBJ2-7, with 7 positions matching TRBD2. Looked up from germline, CDR1 is MNHEY and CDR2 is SVGAGI. This CDR3 region has 15 residues. J gave up 6 bases and V 5 bases, and 13 bases lay outside the gene matches. Here the CDR3 reads CASSRWLAGVIEQYF. In DNA, the CDR3 is TGTGCCAGCAGTCGTTGGTTGGCGGGAGTAATCGAGCAGTACTTC.